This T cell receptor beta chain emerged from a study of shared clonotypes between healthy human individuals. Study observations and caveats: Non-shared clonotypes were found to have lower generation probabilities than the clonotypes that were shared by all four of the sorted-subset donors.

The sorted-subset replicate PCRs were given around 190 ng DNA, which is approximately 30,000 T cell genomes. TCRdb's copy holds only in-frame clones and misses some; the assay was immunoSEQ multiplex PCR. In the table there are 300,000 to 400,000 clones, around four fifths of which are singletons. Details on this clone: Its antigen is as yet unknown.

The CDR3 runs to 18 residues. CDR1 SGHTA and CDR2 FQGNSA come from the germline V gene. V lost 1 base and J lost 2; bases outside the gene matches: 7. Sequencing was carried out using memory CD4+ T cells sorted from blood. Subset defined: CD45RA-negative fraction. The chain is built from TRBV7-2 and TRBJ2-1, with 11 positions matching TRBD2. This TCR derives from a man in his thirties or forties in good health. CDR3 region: CASSLGPLAGGPYNEQFF. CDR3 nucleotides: TGTGCCAGCAGCTTAGGGCCCCTAGCGGGAGGTCCCTACAATGAGCAGTTCTTC.